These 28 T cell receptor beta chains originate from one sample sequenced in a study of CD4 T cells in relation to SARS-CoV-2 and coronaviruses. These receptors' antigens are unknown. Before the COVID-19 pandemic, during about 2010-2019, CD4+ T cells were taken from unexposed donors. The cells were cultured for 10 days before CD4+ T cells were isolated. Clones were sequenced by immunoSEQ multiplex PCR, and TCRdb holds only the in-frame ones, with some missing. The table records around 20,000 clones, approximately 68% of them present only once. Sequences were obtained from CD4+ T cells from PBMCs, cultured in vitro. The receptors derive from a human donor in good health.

The CDR3 nucleotides read TGTGCCAGCAGCTTAGCGAGCTACAGGGGAAGAGACACCGGGGAGCTGTTTTTT. Protein: CASSLASYRGRDTGELFF. The rearrangement links TRBV7-9 to TRBJ2-2, with TRBD1 identical over 7 bases. The V segment lost 0 bases and the J segment 3 bases; nucleotides outside the gene matches: 10. CDR3 length: 18 residues. Germline assignment: CDR1 SEHNR and CDR2 FQNEAQ (reference sequence).

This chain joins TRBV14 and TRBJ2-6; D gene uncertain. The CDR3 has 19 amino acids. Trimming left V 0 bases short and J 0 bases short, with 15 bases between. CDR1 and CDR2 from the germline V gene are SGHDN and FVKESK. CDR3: CASSQDPTFLSSGANVLTF. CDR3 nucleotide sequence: TGTGCCAGCAGCCAAGATCCAACATTCCTGAGCTCTGGGGCCAACGTCCTGACTTTC.

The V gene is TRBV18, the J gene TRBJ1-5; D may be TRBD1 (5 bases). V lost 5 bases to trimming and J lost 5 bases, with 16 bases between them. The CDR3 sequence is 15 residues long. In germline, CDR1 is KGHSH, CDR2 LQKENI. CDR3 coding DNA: TGTGCCAGCTCAGCGGGACCCGGGGGGGATCAGCCCCAGCATTTT. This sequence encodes CASSAGPGGDQPQHF.

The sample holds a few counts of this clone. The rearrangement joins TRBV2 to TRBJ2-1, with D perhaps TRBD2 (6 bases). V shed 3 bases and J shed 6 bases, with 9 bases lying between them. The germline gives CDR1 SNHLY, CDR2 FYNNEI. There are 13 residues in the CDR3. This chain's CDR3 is CASSDRGGNEQFF. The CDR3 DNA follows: TGTGCCAGCAGTGATAGGGGAGGCAATGAGCAGTTCTTC.

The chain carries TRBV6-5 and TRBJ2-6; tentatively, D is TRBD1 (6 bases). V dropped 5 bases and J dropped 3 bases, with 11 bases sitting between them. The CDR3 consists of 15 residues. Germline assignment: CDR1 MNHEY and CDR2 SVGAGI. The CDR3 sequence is CASSRGSFGANVLTF. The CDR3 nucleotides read TGTGCCAGCAGTAGGGGGTCCTTTGGGGCCAACGTCCTGACTTTC.

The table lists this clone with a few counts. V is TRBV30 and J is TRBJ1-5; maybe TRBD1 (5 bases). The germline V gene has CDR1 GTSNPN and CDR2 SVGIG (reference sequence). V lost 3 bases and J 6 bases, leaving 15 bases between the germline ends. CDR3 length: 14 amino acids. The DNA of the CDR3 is TGTGCCTGGAGACCCCCCAGTGGGGGTCAGCCCCAGCATTTT. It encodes CAWRPPSGGQPQHF.

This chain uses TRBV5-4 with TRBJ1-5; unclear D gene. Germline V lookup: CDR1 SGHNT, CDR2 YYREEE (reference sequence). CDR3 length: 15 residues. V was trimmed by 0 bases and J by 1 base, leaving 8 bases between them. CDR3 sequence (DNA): TGTGCCAGCAGCTTGGCGGGAGACAGCAATCAGCCCCAGCATTTT. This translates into CASSLAGDSNQPQHF.

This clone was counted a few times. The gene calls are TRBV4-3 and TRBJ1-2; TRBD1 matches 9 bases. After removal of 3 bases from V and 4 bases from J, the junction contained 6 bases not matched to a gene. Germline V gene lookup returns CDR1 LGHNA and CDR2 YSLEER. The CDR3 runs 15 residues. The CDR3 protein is CASSQGGQGVYGYTF. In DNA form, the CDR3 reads TGCGCCAGCAGCCAGGGGGGACAGGGTGTCTATGGCTACACCTTC.

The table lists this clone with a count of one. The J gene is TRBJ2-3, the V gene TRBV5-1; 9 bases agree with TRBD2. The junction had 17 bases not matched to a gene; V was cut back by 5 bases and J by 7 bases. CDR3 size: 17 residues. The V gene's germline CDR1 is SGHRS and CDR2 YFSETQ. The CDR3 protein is CASSPSGGQREEYTQYF. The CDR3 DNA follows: TGCGCCAGCAGTCCCTCGGGAGGTCAGCGGGAGGAATATACGCAGTATTTT.

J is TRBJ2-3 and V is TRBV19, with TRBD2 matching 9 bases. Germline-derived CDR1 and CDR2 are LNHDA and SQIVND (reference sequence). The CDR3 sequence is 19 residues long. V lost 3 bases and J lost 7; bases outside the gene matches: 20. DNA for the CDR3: TGTGCCAGTAGTATTTTCGGGATGGGTAGCGGGGGCAACAGCAATACGCAGTATTTT. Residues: CASSIFGMGSGGNSNTQYF. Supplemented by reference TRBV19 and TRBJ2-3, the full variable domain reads DGGITQSPKYLFRKEGQNVTLSCEQNLNHDAMYWYRQDPGQGLRLIYYSQIVNDFQKGDIAEGYSVSREKKESFPLTVTSAQKNPTAFYLCASSIFGMGSGGNSNTQYFGPGTRLTVL.

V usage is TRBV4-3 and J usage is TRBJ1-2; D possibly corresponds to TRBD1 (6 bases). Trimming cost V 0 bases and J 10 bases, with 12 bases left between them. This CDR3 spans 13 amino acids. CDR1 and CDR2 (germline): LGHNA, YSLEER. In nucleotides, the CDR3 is TGCGCCAGCAGCCAAGACAATCGGGGGGCCTACACCTTC. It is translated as CASSQDNRGAYTF.

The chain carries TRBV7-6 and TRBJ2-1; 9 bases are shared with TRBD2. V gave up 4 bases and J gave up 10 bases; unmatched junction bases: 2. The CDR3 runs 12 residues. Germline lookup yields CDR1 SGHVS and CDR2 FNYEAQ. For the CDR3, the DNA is TGTGCCAGCAGCTCCCTAGCGGGGGAGCAGTTCTTC. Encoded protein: CASSSLAGEQFF.

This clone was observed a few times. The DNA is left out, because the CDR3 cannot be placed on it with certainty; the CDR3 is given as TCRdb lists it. Here the CDR3 reads CASSLRTYPCVLTF. The V gene is TRBV12-1, the J gene TRBJ2-6. TRBV12-1 is a pseudogene locus. Inclusive of both ends, the CDR3 amounts to 14 amino acids.

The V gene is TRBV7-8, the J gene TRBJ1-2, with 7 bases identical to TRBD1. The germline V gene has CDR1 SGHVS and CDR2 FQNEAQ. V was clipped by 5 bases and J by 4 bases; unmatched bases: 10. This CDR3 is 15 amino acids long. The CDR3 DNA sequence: TGTGCCAGCAGCCCCCGGGACAGACCATTCTATGGCTACACCTTC. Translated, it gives CASSPRDRPFYGYTF.

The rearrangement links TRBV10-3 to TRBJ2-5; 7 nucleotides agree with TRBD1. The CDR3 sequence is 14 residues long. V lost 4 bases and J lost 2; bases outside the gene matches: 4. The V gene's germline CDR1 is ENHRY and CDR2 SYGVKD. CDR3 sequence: CAISAGRGQETQYF. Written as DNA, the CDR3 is TGTGCCATCAGTGCGGGCAGGGGGCAAGAGACCCAGTACTTC.

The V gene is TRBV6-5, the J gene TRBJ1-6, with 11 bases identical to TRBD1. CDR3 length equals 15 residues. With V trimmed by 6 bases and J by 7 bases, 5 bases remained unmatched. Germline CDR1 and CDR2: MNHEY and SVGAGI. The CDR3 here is CASSRGTGGNSPLHF. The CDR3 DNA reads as TGTGCCAGCAGCCGCGGGACAGGGGGGAATTCACCCCTCCACTTT.

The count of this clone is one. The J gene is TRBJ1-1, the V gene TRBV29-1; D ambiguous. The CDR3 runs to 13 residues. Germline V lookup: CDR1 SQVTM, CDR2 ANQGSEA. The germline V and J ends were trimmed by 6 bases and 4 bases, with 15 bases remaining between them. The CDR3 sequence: CSVLTGFATEAFF. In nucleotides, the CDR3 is TGCAGCGTCTTAACGGGGTTCGCCACTGAAGCTTTCTTT. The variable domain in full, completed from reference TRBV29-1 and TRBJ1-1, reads SAVISQKPSRDICQRGTSLTIQCQVDSQVTMMFWYRQQPGQSLTLIATANQGSEATYESGFVIDKFPISRPNLTFSTLTVSNMSPEDSSIYLCSVLTGFATEAFFGQGTRLTVV.

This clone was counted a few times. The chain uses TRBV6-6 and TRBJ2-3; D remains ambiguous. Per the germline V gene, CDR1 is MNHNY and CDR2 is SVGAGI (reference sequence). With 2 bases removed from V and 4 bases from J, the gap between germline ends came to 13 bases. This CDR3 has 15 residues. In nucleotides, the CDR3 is TGTGCCAGCAGTTACCCCAGAGGTGGGTCAGATACGCAGTATTTT. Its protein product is CASSYPRGGSDTQYF.

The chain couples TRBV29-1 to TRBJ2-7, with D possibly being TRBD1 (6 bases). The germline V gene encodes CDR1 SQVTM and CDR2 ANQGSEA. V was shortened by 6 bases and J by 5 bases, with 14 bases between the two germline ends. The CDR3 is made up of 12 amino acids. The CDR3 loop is CSVVGRGHEQYF. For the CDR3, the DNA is TGCAGCGTGGTCGGCAGGGGCCACGAGCAGTACTTC.

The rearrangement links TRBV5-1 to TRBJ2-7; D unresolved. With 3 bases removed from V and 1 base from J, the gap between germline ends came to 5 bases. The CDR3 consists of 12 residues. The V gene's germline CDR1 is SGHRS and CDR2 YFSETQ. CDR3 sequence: CASSSQSYEQYF. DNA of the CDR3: TGCGCCAGCAGCTCCCAGTCCTACGAGCAGTACTTC.

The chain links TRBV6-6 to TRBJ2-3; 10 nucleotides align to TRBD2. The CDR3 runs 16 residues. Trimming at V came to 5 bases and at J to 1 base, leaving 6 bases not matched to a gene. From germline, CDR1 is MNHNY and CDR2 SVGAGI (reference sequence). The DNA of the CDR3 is TGTGCCAGCAGTATGCCTAGCGGGAGAGGCACAGATACGCAGTATTTT. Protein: CASSMPSGRGTDTQYF.

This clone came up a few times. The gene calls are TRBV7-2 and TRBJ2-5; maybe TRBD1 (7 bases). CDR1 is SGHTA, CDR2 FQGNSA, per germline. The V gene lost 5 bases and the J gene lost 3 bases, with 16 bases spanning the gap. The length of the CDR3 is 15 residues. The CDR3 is CASSGQTGEEETQYF. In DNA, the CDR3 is TGTGCCAGCAGCGGGCAAACAGGGGAGGAAGAGACCCAGTACTTC.

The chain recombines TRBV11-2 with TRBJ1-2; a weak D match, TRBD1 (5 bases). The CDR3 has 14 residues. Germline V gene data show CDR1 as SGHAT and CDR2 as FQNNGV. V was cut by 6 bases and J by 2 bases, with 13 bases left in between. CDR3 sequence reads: CASSSRRENYGYTF. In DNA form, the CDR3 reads TGTGCCAGCAGTTCGCGCAGGGAGAACTATGGCTACACCTTC. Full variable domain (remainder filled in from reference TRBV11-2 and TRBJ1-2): EAGVAQSPRYKIIEKRQSVAFWCNPISGHATLYWYQQILGQGPKLLIQFQNNGVVDDSQLPKDRFSAERLKGVDSTLKIQPAKLEDSAVYLCASSSRRENYGYTFGSGTRLTVV.

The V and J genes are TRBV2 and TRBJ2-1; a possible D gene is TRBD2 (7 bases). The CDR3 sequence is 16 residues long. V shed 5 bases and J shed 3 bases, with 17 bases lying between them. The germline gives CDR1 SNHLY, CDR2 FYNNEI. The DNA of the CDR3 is TGTGCCAGCAGTCAGGGGATAGCGGGCCTCTACAATGAGCAGTTCTTC. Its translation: CASSQGIAGLYNEQFF.

The CDR3 is CASSEKGQVYSNQPQHF. The CDR3 region has the DNA TGTGCCAGCAGTGAAAAGGGACAGGTCTATAGCAATCAGCCCCAGCATTTT. The chain joins TRBV2 to TRBJ1-5; 8 bases fit TRBD1. CDR3 length equals 17 residues. The ends lost 2 bases at V and 0 bases at J; junction bases unmatched: 6. Germline assignment: CDR1 SNHLY and CDR2 FYNNEI.

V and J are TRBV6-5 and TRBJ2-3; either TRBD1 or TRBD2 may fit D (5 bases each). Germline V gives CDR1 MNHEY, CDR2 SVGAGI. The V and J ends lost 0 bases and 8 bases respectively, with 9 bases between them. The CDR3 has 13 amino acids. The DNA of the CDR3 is TGTGCCAGCAGTTACTCGGGGGTGACTACGCAGTATTTT. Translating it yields CASSYSGVTTQYF.

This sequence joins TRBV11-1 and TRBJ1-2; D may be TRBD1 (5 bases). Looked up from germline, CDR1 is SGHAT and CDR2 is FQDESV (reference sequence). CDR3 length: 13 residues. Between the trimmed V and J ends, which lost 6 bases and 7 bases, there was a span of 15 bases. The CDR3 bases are TGTGCCAGCAGTCCTAACTGGGGCACTGGCTACACCTTC. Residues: CASSPNWGTGYTF.

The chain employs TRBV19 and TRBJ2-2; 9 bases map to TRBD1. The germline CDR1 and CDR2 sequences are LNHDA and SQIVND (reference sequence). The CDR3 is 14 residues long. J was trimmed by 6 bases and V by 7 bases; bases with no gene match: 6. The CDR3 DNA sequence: TGTGCCAGTAATGGGGACAGGGAACCCGGGGAGCTGTTTTTT. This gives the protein CASNGDREPGELFF. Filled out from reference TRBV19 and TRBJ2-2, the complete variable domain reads DGGITQSPKYLFRKEGQNVTLSCEQNLNHDAMYWYRQDPGQGLRLIYYSQIVNDFQKGDIAEGYSVSREKKESFPLTVTSAQKNPTAFYLCASNGDREPGELFFGEGSRLTVL.